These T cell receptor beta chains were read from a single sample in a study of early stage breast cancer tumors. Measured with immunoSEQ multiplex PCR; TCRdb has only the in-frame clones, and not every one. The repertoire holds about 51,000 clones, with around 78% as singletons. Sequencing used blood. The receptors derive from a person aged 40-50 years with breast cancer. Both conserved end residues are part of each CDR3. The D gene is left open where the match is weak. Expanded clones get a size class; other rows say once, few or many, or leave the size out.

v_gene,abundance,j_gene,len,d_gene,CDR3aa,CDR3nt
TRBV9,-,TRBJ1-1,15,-,CASSVGYRGGTEAFF,TGTGCCAGCAGCGTAGGCTATAGGGGGGGCACTGAAGCTTTCTTT
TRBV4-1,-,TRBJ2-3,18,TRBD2,CASSQEMGLAGATDTQYF,TGCGCCAGCAGCCAAGAGATGGGACTAGCGGGAGCCACAGATACGCAGTATTTT
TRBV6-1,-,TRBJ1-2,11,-,CASSPGRGYTF,TGTGCCAGCAGTCCCGGACGGGGCTACACCTTC
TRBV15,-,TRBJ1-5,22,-,CATSRDRDGRDVALNSNQPQHF,TGTGCCACCAGCAGAGATCGGGATGGTAGGGACGTAGCATTAAATAGCAATCAGCCCCAGCATTTT
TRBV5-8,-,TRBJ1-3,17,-,CASSLAGSGPSGNTIYF,TGTGCCAGCAGCTTGGCCGGGTCAGGGCCCTCTGGAAACACCATATATTTT
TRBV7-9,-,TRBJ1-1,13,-,CASSLSRNTEAFF,TGTGCCAGCAGCTTATCCCGGAACACTGAAGCTTTCTTT
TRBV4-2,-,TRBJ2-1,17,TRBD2,CASSQEGSSGRYNEQFF,TGTGCCAGCAGCCAAGAAGGGTCTAGCGGGAGGTACAATGAGCAGTTCTTC
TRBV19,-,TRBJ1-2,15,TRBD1,CASSPASQGNDGYTF,TGTGCCAGTAGTCCCGCCTCACAGGGGAACGATGGCTACACCTTC
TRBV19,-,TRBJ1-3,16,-,CASSRRAQSSGNTIYF,TGTGCCAGTAGCCGCAGGGCACAGAGCTCTGGAAACACCATATATTTT
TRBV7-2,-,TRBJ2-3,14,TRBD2,CASSFREGTDTQYF,TGTGCCAGCAGCTTCCGGGAGGGCACAGATACGCAGTATTTT
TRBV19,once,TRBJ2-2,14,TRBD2,CAGSAGVGTGELFF,TGTGCCGGATCAGCGGGAGTGGGCACCGGGGAGCTGTTTTTT
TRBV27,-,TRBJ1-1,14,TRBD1,CASSRQGADTEAFF,TGTGCCAGCAGTAGACAGGGGGCGGACACTGAAGCTTTCTTT
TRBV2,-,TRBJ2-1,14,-,CASSGRGSYNEQFF,TGTGCCAGCAGTGGAAGGGGTTCCTACAATGAGCAGTTCTTC
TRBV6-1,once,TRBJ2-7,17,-,CASSDRGYSERVLRQYF,TGTGCCAGCAGTGACAGAGGGTACAGCGAACGGGTACTGCGGCAGTACTTC
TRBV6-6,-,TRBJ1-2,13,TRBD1,CASTPGGGYGYTF,TGTGCCAGCACCCCAGGGGGTGGCTATGGCTACACCTTC
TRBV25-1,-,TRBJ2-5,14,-,CASSESGGPETQYF,TGTGCCAGCAGTGAATCTGGAGGGCCGGAGACCCAGTACTTC
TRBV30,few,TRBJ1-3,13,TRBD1,CAWSAGTANTIYF,TGTGCCTGGAGTGCGGGGACAGCGAACACCATATATTTT
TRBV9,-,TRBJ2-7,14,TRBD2,CASSVVSGSSEQYF,TGTGCCAGCAGCGTAGTAAGCGGGAGCAGCGAGCAGTACTTC
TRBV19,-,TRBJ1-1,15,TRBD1,CASRHQDRGGRLAFF,TGTGCCAGTAGACACCAGGACAGGGGTGGGAGGCTGGCTTTCTTT
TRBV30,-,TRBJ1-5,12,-,CAWGLSNQPQHF,TGTGCCTGGGGTTTGAGCAATCAGCCCCAGCATTTT
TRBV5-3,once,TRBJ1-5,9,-,CARSFYQHF,TGTGCCAGAAGCTTTTACCAGCATTTT
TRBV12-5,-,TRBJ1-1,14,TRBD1,CASGFGTGNTEAFF,TGTGCTAGTGGTTTCGGGACAGGGAACACTGAAGCTTTCTTT
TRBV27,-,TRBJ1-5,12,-,CASSPLNQPQHF,TGTGCCAGCAGTCCTTTGAATCAGCCCCAGCATTTT
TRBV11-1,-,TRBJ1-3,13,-,CASNTSPGNTIYF,TGTGCCAGCAACACCTCCCCTGGAAACACCATATATTTT
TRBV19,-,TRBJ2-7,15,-,CASSIGGATFYEQYF,TGTGCCAGTAGTATAGGGGGCGCAACCTTCTACGAGCAGTACTTC
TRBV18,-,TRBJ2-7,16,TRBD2,CASSPSNGRAPYEQYF,TGTGCCAGCTCACCAAGTAACGGGAGGGCCCCCTACGAGCAGTACTTC
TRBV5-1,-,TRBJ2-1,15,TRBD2,CASSLSGLAVNEQFF,TGCGCCAGCAGCTTGTCAGGACTAGCGGTCAATGAGCAGTTCTTC
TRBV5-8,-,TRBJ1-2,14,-,CASSPGVMGYGYTF,TGTGCCAGCAGCCCCGGGGTTATGGGCTATGGCTACACCTTC
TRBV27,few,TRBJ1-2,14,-,CASSARRTDNGYTF,TGTGCCAGCAGTGCCCGACGGACGGATAATGGCTACACCTTC
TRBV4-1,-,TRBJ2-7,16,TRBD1,CASSQDPGTGVGEQYF,TGCGCCAGCAGCCAAGACCCCGGGACAGGGGTCGGGGAGCAGTACTTC
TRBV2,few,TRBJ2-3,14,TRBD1,CASSVQGASDTQYF,TGTGCCAGCAGTGTCCAGGGGGCATCAGATACGCAGTATTTT
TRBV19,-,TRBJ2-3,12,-,CASSMGENTQYF,TGTGCCAGTAGTATGGGGGAGAATACGCAGTATTTT
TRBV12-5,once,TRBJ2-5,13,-,CASGFGGAETQYF,TGTGCTAGTGGTTTCGGGGGCGCGGAGACCCAGTACTTC
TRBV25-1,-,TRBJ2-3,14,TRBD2,CASSPSGSLDTQYF,TGTGCCAGCAGTCCTAGCGGGAGCTTAGATACGCAGTATTTT
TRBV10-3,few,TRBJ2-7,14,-,CAISDPGVVYEQYF,TGTGCCATCAGTGACCCGGGAGTGGTTTACGAGCAGTACTTC
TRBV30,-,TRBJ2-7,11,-,CAWSRTYEQYF,TGTGCCTGGAGCCGAACGTACGAGCAGTACTTC
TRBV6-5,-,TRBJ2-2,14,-,CASTPSISAGELFF,TGTGCCAGCACCCCGTCAATATCGGCCGGGGAGCTGTTTTTT
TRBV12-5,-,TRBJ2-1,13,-,CASGLGTYNEQFF,TGTGCTAGTGGTCTTGGGACGTACAATGAGCAGTTCTTC
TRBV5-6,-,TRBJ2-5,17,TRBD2,CASSPGTSGRGRETQYF,TGTGCCAGCAGCCCGGGGACTAGCGGGAGAGGCCGGGAGACCCAGTACTTC
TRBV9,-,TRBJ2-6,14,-,CASSGFTGANVLTF,TGTGCCAGCTCAGGATTCACTGGGGCCAACGTCCTGACTTTC
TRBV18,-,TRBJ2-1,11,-,CASSPGNEQFF,TGTGCCAGCTCACCGGGGAATGAGCAGTTCTTC
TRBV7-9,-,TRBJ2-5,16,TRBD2,CASSLVAGGYQETQYF,TGTGCCAGCAGCTTAGTGGCGGGAGGCTACCAAGAGACCCAGTACTTC
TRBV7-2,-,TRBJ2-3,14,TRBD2,CASSGLARTDTQYF,TGTGCCAGCAGTGGACTAGCCCGCACAGATACGCAGTATTTT
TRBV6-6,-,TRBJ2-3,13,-,CASIGGDTDTQYF,TGTGCCAGCATCGGGGGTGACACAGATACGCAGTATTTT